This is a list of T cell receptor beta chains from one sample in a study of shared clonotypes between healthy human individuals. The table came from immunoSEQ multiplex PCR; TCRdb's copy has only in-frame clones and leaves some out. The table lists 1,400,000 or so clones, 98% to 99% of them singletons. The sample comprised naive CD4+ T cells sorted from blood. The receptors were gathered from a man younger than 45 in good health. Both conserved end residues are part of each CDR3. D genes are given only for firm matches. Size is omitted from some rows. Given values are once, few, many or a class for expanded clones.

>.|TRBJ2-2|.|TRBV27
TGTGCCAGCAGTTTTCGTCAATTCTCGAACACCGGGGAGCTGTTTTTT
CASSFRQFSNTGELFF
>.|TRBJ1-1|.|TRBV6-5
TGTGCCAGCAGACGACAGCTGAACACTGAAGCTTTCTTT
CASRRQLNTEAFF
>.|TRBJ2-7|.|TRBV11-3
TGTGCCAGCAGCTTAAACTGGTACTTC
CASSLNWYF
>.|TRBJ2-1|.|TRBV7-2
TGTGCCAGCAGCGTATACAATGAGCAGTTCTTC
CASSVYNEQFF
>.|TRBJ2-7|.|TRBV6-1
TGTGCCAGCAGCCAAGCGATTCGGCGCTACGAGCAGTACTTC
CASSQAIRRYEQYF
>once|TRBJ2-1|.|TRBV7-2
TGTGCCAGCAGCTTAGATTATGGCAGTAATGAGCAGTTCTTC
CASSLDYGSNEQFF
>.|TRBJ2-7|TRBD1|TRBV19
TGTGCCAGTAGTATAGAACAGGGGAACGAGCAGTACTTC
CASSIEQGNEQYF
>.|TRBJ2-7|.|TRBV29-1
TGCAGCGTTGGGGGGTCAGGCCACTACGAGCAGTACTTC
CSVGGSGHYEQYF
>.|TRBJ1-5|.|TRBV6-6
TGTGCCAGCCCCCCTGCGGGCAATCAGCCCCAGCATTTT
CASPPAGNQPQHF
>.|TRBJ2-7|.|TRBV6-6
TGTGCCAGCAGTTATCTGGGACGAAACTACGAGCAGTACTTC
CASSYLGRNYEQYF
>.|TRBJ2-7|TRBD1|TRBV6-5
TGTGCCAGCAGTTACGGGGGACAGAGCTACGAGCAGTACTTC
CASSYGGQSYEQYF
>.|TRBJ2-2|TRBD1|TRBV5-1
TGCGCCAGCAGCAGGGACAGCACCGGGGAGCTGTTTTTT
CASSRDSTGELFF